The 2 T cell receptor beta chains below were found in one sample sequenced in a study of beta chain features in type 1 diabetes. What was sequenced were expressed TCRB transcripts, since all of the isolated RNA had been reverse transcribed. Data came from immunoSEQ multiplex PCR; TCRdb stores just in-frame clones and leaves some out. The sample shows over 150,000 clones, about an eighth of them seen only once. The material sequenced was central memory CD4+ T cells from blood. Receptors originate from a woman between 18 and 29 years old in good health.

This clone was seen repeatedly, ten times or more. This chain uses TRBV18 with TRBJ2-2; tentative D call: TRBD1 (5 bases). The germline V and J ends were trimmed by 4 bases and 2 bases, with 11 bases remaining between them. Germline V CDR1 and CDR2: KGHSH, LQKENI. This CDR3 contains 15 residues. This CDR3 reads CASSQPQGNTGELFF. For the CDR3, the DNA is TGTGCCAGCTCACAACCCCAGGGAAACACCGGGGAGCTGTTTTTT.

This clone appeared a few times. This chain uses TRBV28 with TRBJ1-1; TRBD1 is a possible D gene (6 bases). The CDR3 covers 15 residues. V was pared by 2 bases and J by 5 bases, with 15 bases between. CDR1 MDHEN and CDR2 SYDVKM come from the germline V gene. CDR3 sequence reads: CASSLRGAGVTEAFF. CDR3 in DNA: TGTGCCAGCAGTTTACGGGGGGCTGGGGTTACTGAAGCTTTCTTT.